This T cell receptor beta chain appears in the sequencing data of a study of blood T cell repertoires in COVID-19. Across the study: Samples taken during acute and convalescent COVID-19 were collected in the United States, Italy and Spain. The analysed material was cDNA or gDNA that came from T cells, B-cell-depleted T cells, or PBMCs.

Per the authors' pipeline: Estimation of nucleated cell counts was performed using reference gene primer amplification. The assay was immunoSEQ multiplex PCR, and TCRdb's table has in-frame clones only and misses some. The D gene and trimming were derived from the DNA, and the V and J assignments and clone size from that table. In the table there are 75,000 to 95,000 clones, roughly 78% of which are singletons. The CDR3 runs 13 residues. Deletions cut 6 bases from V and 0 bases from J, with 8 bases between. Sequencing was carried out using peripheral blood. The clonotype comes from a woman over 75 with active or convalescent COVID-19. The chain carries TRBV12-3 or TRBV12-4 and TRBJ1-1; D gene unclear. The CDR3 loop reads CASSPYMNTEAFF. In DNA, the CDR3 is TGTGCCAGCAGCCCTTATATGAACACTGAAGCTTTCTTT.